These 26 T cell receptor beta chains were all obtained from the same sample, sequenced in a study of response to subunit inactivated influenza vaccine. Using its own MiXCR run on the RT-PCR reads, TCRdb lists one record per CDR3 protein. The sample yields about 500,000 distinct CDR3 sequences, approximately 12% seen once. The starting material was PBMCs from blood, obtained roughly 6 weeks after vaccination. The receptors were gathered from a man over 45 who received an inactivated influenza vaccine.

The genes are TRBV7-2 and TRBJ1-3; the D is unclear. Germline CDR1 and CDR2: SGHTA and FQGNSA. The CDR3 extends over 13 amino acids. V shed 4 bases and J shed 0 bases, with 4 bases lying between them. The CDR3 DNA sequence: TGTGCCAGCAGCTCGGACTCTGGAAACACCATATATTTT. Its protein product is CASSSDSGNTIYF.

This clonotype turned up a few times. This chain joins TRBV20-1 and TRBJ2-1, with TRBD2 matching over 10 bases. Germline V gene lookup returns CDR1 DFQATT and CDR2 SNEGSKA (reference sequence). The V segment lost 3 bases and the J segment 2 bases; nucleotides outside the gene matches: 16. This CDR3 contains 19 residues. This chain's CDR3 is CSARRLAGVRNHPYNEQFF. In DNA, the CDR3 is TGCAGTGCTAGGAGGCTAGCGGGAGTAAGGAATCACCCCTACAATGAGCAGTTCTTC.

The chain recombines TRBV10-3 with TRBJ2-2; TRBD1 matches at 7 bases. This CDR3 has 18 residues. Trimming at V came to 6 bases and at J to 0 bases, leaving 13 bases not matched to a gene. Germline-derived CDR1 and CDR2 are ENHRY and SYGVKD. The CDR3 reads CAISPTGLSPSNTGELFF. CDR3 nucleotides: TGTGCCATCAGCCCGACAGGGCTTAGCCCTTCGAACACCGGGGAGCTGTTTTTT.

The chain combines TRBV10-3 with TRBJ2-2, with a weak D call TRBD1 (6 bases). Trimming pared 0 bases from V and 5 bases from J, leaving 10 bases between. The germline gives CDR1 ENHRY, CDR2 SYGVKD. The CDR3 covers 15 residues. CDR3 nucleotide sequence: TGTGCCATCAGTGAGTCGGCAGGGGCAACCGGGGAGCTGTTTTTT. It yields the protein CAISESAGATGELFF.

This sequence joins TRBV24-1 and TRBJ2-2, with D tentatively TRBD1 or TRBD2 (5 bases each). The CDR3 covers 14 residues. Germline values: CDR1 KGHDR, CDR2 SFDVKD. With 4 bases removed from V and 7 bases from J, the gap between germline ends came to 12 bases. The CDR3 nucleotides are TGTGCCACCAGTGACCCGGGACGGAGCGGGGAGCTGTTTTTT. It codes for CATSDPGRSGELFF.

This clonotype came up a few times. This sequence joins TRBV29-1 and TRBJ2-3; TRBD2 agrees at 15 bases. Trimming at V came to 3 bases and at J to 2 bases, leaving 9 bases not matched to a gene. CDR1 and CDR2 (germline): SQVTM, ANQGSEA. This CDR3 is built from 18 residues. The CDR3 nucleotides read TGCAGCGTTGAGGTGGGGACTAGCGGGAGGACCTACACAGATACGCAGTATTTT. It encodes CSVEVGTSGRTYTDTQYF.

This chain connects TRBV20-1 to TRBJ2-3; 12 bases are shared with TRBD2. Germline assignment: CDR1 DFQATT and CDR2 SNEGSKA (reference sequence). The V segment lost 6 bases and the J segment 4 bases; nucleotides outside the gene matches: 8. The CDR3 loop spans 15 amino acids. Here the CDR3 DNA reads TGCAGTGCACCTAGCGGGAGGGCCTGGGCAGATACGCAGTATTTT. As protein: CSAPSGRAWADTQYF.

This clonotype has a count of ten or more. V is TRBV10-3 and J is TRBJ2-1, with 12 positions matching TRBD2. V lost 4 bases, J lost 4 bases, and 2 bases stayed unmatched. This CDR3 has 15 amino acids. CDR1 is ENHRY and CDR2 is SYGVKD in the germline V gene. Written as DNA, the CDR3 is TGTGCCATCAGTGCAGGACTAGCGGGGTACAATGAGCAGTTCTTC. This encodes CAISAGLAGYNEQFF.

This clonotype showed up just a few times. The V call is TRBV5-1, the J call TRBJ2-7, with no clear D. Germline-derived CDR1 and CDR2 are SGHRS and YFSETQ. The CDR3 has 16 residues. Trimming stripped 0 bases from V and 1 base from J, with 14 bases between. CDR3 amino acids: CASSLEGGFTSYEQYF. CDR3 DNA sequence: TGCGCCAGCAGCTTGGAAGGCGGCTTCACGTCCTACGAGCAGTACTTC.

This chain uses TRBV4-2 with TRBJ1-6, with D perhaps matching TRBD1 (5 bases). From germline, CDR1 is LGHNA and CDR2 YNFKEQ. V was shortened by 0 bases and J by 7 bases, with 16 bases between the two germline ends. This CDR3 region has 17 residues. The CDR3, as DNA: TGTGCCAGCAGCCAAGATTTCGTCGGGACGGTGAATTCACCCCTCCACTTT. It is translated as CASSQDFVGTVNSPLHF.

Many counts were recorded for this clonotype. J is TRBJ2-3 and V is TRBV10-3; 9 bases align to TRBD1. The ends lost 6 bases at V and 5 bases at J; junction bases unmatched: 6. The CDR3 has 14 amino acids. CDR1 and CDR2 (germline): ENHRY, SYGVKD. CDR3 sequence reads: CAIRGQGVGDTQYF. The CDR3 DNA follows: TGTGCCATCAGGGGACAGGGAGTAGGAGATACGCAGTATTTT.

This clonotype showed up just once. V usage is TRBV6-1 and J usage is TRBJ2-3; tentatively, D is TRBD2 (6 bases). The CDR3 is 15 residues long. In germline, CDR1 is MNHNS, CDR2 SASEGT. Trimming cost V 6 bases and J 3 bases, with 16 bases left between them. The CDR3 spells CASRVAEVWTDTQYF. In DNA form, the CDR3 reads TGTGCCAGCAGAGTAGCGGAGGTGTGGACAGATACGCAGTATTTT.

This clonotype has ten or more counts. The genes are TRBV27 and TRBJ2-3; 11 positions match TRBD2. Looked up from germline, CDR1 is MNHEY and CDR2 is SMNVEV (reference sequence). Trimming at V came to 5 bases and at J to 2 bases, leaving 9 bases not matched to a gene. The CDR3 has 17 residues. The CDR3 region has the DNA TGTGCCAGCAGTAGACTAGCGGGGTCACCCCTCACAGATACGCAGTATTTT. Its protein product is CASSRLAGSPLTDTQYF.

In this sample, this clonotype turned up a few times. CDR3 sequence (DNA): TGTGCCAGCTCACCCGGGACAGGGAATCGGGAGACCCAGTACTTC. Translation gives CASSPGTGNRETQYF. The gene calls are TRBV18 and TRBJ2-5; 9 positions agree with TRBD1. The junction had 7 bases not matched to a gene; V was cut back by 3 bases and J by 5 bases. This CDR3 is built from 15 residues. Per the germline V gene, CDR1 is KGHSH and CDR2 is LQKENI.

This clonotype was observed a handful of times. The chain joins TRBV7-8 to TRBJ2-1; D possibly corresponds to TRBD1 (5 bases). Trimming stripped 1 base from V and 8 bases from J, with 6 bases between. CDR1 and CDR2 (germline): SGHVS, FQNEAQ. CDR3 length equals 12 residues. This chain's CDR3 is CASSLGTYEQFF. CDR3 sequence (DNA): TGTGCCAGCAGCTTAGGGACATATGAGCAGTTCTTC.

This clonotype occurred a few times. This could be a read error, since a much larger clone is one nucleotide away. The CDR3 is CASSQDWETQYF. The CDR3 DNA reads TGTGCCAGCAGCCAAGATTGGGAGACCCAGTACTTC. V gene TRBV3-1 combines with J gene TRBJ2-5; no clear D. The CDR3 length is 12 residues. From germline, CDR1 is LGHDT and CDR2 YNNKEL (reference sequence). V was shortened by 0 bases and J by 5 bases, with 4 bases between the two germline ends.

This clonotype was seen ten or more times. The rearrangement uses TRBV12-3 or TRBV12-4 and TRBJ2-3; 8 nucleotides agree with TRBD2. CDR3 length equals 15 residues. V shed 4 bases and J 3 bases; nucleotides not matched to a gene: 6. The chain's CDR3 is CASSSGTSGTDTQYF. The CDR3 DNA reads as TGTGCCAGCAGTTCCGGGACTAGTGGGACAGATACGCAGTATTTT.

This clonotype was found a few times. The CDR3 loop is CASSPQPHEQFF. The CDR3 DNA follows: TGTGCCAGCAGTCCACAGCCCCATGAGCAGTTCTTC. The V and J genes are TRBV27 and TRBJ2-1, with D uncertain. Trimming cost V 5 bases and J 8 bases, with 10 bases left between them. CDR3 length: 12 residues. From germline, CDR1 is MNHEY and CDR2 SMNVEV (reference sequence).

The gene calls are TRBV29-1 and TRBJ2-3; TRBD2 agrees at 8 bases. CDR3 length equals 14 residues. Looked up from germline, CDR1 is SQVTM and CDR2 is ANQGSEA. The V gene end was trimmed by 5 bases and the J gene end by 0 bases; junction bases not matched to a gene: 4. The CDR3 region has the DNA TGCAGCGTTACGGGGGGGCCGAGCACAGATACGCAGTATTTT. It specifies CSVTGGPSTDTQYF.

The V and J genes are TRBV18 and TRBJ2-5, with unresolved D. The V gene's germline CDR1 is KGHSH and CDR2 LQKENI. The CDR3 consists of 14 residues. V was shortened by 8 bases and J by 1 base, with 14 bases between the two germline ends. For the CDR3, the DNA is TGTGCCAGCGAAGGAGACGGTGTCCAAGAGACCCAGTACTTC. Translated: CASEGDGVQETQYF.

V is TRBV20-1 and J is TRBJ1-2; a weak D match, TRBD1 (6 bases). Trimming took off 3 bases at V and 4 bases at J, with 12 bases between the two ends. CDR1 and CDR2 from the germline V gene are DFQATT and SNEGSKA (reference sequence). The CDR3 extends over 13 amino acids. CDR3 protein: CSARDDRIYGYTF. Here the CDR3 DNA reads TGCAGTGCTAGGGACGACAGGATCTATGGCTACACCTTC.

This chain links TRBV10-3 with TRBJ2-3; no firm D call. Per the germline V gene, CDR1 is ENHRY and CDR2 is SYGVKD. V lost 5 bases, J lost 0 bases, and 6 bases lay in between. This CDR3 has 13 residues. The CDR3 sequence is CAISRVSTDTQYF. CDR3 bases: TGTGCCATCAGTCGGGTTAGCACAGATACGCAGTATTTT.

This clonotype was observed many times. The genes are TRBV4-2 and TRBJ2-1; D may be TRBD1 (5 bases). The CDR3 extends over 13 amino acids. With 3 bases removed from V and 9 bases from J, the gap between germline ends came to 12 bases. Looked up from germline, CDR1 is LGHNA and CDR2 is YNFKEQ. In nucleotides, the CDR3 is TGTGCCAGCAGCCAGGATACAGGATTTGAGCAGTTCTTC. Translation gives CASSQDTGFEQFF.

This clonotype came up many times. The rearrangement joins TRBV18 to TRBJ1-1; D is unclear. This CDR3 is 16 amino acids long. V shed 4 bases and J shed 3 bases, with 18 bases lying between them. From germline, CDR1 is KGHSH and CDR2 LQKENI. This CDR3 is CASSHREIDADTEAFF. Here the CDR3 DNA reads TGTGCCAGCTCACACCGGGAGATCGATGCGGACACTGAAGCTTTCTTT.

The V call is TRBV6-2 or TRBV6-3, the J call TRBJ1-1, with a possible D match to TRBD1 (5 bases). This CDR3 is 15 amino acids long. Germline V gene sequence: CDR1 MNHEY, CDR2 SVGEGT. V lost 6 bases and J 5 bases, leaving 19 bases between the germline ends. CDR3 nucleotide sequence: TGTGCCAGCAGCCGACACCCGGGACGGGGAACTGAAGCTTTCTTT. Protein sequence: CASSRHPGRGTEAFF.

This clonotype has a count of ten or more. The CDR3 reads CSARVPGPDTQYF. The CDR3 region has the DNA TGCAGTGCTAGGGTTCCGGGTCCAGATACGCAGTATTTT. The chain uses TRBV20-1 and TRBJ2-3; D is uncertain. The CDR3 is 13 residues long. Germline CDR1 reads DFQATT; CDR2 reads SNEGSKA (reference sequence). The V and J ends lost 3 bases and 4 bases respectively, with 11 bases between them.